Sequencing of this TCR beta chain was carried out in a study of Graves' ophthalmopathy and Graves' hyperthyroidism. RNA transcripts provided the template for amplifying TCR beta CDR3 regions. In the first round, RT-PCR was carried out with HTBI primers, and a multiplex PCR formed the second round. Via MiXCR, TCRdb re-called the multiplex PCR reads, giving one row per CDR3 protein. The table includes 300,000 to 400,000 distinct CDR3 sequences, about 15% detected once. The CDR3 has 13 residues. Germline assignment: CDR1 SGHRS and CDR2 YFSETQ. V dropped 4 bases and J dropped 5 bases, with 12 bases sitting between them.

This clonotype was sampled from an adult woman with stable Graves' hyperthyroidism. This rearrangement joins TRBV5-1 to TRBJ1-1; D possibly corresponds to TRBD1 (6 bases). Sequencing was performed on peripheral blood. The CDR3 nucleotides read TGCGCCAGCAGCACAGGGATGATGACTGAAGCTTTCTTT. This translates into CASSTGMMTEAFF.